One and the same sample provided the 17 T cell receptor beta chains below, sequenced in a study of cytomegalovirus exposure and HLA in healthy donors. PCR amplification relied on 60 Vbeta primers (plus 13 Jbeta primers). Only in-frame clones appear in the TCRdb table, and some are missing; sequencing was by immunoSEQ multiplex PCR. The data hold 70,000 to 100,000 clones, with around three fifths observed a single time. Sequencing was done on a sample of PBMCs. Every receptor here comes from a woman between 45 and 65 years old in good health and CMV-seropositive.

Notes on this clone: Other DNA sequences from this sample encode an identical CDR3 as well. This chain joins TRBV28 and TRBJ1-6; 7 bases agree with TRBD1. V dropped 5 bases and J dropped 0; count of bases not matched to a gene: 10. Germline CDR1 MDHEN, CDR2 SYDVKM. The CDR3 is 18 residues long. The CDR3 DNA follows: TGTGCCAGCAGTCTTGGGACAGACCCCTCCTCCTATAATTCACCCCTCCACTTT. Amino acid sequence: CASSLGTDPSSYNSPLHF.

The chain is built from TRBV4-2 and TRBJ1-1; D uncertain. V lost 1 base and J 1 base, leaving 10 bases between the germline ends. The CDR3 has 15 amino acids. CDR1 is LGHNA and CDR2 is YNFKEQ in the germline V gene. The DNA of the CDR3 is TGTGCCAGCAGCCAAGGATCTGCGGGGAACACTGAAGCTTTCTTT. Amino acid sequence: CASSQGSAGNTEAFF.

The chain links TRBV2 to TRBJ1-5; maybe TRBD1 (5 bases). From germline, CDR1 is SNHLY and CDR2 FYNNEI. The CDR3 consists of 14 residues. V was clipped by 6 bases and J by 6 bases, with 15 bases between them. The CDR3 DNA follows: TGTGCCAGCAGCCTCGATGGGCAGGGTCAGCCCCAGCATTTT. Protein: CASSLDGQGQPQHF.

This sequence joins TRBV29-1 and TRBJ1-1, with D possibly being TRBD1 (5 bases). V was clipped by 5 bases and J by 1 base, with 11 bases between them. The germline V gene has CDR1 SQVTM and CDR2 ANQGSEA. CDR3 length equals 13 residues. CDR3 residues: CSVFPTGNTEAFF. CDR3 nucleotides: TGCAGCGTTTTCCCTACAGGGAACACTGAAGCTTTCTTT.

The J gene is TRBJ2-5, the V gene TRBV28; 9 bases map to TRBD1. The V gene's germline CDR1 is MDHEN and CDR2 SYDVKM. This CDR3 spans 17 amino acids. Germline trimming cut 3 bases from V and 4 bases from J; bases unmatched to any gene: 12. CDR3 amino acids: CASSFLDLDRGTETQYF. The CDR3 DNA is TGTGCCAGCAGTTTTTTGGACTTAGACAGGGGGACAGAGACCCAGTACTTC.

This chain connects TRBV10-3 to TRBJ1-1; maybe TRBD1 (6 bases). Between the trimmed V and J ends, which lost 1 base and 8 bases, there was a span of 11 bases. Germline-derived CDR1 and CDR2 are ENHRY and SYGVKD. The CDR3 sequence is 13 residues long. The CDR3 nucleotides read TGTGCCATCAGTGAGTTCAATGACAGGGAAGCTTTCTTT. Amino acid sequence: CAISEFNDREAFF.

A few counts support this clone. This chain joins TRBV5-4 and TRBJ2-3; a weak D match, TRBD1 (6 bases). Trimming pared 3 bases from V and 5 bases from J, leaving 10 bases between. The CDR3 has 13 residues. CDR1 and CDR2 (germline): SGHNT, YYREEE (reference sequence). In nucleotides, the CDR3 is TGTGCCAGCAGCTCAGAGGGACAAGATACGCAGTATTTT. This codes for CASSSEGQDTQYF.

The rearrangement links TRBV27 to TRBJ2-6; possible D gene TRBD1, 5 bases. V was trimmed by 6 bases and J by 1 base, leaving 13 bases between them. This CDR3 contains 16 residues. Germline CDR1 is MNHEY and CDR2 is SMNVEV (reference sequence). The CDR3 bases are TGTGCCAGCAGCGCTTTTACAGGTTCTGGGGCCAACGTCCTGACTTTC. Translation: CASSAFTGSGANVLTF.

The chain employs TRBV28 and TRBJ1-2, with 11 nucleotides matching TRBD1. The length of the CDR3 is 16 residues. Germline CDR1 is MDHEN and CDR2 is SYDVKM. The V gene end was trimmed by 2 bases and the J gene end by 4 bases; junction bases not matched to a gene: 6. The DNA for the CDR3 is TGTGCCAGCAGTTTAGACCCGGGACAGGGGGTCTATGGCTACACCTTC. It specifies CASSLDPGQGVYGYTF.

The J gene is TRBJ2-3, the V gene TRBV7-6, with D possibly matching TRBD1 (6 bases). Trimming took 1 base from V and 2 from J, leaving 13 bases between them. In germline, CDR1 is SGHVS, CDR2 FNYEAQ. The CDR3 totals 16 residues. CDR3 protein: CASSLDIGGFTDTQYF. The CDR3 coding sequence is TGTGCCAGCAGCTTAGACATTGGGGGCTTCACAGATACGCAGTATTTT.

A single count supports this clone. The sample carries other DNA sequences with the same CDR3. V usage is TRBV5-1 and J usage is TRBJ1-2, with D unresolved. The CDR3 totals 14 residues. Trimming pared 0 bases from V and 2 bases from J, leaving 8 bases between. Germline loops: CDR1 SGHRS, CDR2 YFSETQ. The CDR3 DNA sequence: TGCGCCAGCAGCTTGGAATCAGTCAACTATGGCTACACCTTC. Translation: CASSLESVNYGYTF.

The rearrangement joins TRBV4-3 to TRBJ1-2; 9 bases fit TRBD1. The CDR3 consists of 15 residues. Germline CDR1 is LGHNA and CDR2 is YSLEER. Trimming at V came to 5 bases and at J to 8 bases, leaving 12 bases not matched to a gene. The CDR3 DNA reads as TGCGCCAGCAGCACCCCGGGACAGGGATATGGAGGCTACACCTTC. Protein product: CASSTPGQGYGGYTF.

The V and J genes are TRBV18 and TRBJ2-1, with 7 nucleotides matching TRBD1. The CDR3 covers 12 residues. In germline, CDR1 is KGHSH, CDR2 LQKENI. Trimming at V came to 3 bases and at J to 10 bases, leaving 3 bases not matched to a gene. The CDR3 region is CASSPETGEQFF. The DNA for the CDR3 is TGTGCCAGCTCACCGGAGACAGGGGAGCAGTTCTTC.

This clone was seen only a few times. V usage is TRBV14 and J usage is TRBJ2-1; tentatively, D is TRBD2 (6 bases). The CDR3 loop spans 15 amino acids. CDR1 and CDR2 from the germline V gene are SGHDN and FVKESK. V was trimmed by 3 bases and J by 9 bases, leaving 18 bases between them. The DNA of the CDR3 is TGTGCCAGCAGCCACGCCGGGACTCCCTGGTTTGAGCAGTTCTTC. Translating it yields CASSHAGTPWFEQFF.

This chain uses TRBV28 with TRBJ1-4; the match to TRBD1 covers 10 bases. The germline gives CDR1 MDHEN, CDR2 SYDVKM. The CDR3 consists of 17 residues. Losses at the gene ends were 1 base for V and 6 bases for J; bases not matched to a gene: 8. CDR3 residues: CASSLYVGTGEDEKLFF. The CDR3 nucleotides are TGTGCCAGCAGTTTATATGTCGGGACAGGGGAGGATGAAAAACTGTTTTTT.

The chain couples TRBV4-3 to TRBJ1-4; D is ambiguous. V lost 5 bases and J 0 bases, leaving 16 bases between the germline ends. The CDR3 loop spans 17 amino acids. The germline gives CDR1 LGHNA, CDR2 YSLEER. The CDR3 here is CASSSLLEAATNEKLFF. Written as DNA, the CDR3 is TGCGCCAGCAGCTCCCTTTTGGAGGCCGCAACTAATGAAAAACTGTTTTTT.

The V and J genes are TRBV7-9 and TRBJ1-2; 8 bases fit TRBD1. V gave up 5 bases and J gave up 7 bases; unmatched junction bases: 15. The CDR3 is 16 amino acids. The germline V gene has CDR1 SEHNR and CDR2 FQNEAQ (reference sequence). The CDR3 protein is CASSPRTGWDVTGYTF. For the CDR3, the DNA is TGTGCCAGCAGCCCTCGGACAGGGTGGGATGTAACTGGCTACACCTTC.